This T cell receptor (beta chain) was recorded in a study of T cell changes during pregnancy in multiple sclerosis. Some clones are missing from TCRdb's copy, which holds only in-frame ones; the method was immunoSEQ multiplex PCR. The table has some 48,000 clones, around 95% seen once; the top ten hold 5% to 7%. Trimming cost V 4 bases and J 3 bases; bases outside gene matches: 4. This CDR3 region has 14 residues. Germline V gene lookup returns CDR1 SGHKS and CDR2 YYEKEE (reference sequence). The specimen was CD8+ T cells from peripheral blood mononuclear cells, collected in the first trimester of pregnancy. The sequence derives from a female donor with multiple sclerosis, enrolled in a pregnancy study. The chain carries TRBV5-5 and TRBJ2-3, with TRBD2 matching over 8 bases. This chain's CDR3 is CASSVIAGTDTQYF. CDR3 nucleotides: TGTGCCAGCAGCGTTATAGCGGGAACAGATACGCAGTATTTT.